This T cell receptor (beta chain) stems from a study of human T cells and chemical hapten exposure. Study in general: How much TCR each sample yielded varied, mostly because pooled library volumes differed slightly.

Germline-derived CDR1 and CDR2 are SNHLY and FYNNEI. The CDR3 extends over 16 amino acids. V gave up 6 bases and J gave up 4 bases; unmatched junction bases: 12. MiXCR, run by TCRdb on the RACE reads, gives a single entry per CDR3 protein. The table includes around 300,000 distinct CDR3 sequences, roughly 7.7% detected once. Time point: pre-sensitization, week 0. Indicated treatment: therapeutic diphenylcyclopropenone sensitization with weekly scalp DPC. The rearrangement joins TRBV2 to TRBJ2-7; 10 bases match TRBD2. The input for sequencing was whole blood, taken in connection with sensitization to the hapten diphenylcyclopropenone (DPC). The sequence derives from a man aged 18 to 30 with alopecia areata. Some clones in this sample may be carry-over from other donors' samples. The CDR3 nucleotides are TGTGCCAGCAGGAACCCAAGCGGGGGGGCCGTATACGAGCAGTACTTC. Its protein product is CASRNPSGGAVYEQYF.